This passage covers 18 T cell receptor beta chains from one sample sequenced in a study of molecular identifiers for immune sequencing clone quantification. Each CDR3 protein is one row after TCRdb ran MiXCR on the PCR reads. The table has over 550,000 distinct CDR3 sequences, around 25% seen once. Sequencing used naive CD8+ T cells from blood, with Jurkat cell RNA spiked in. Documented subset: FACS-sorted CD8+CD4-CCR7+CD45RA+ naive T cells. The source of these receptors is a human donor in good health. Some libraries in this study had Jurkat cell RNA spiked in.

This clonotype was counted at least ten times. CDR3 sequence reads: CASSQDPRPYEQYF. DNA of the CDR3: TGCGCCAGCAGCCAAGACCCCAGGCCCTACGAGCAGTACTTC. This chain joins TRBV4-1 and TRBJ2-7; D ambiguous. This CDR3 contains 14 residues. Trimming stripped 0 bases from V and 2 bases from J, with 8 bases between. The germline CDR1 and CDR2 sequences are MGHRA and YSYEKL.

With regard to this clonotype: Possible read error: a much larger clone is one base away. The chain combines TRBV29-1 with TRBJ2-5, with a possible D match to TRBD1 (6 bases). CDR3 length equals 17 residues. The germline V and J ends were trimmed by 7 bases and 0 bases, with 24 bases remaining between them. Germline lookup yields CDR1 SQVTM and CDR2 ANQGSEA. CDR3 residues: CSEDPGHGGFDQETQYF. The CDR3 coding sequence is TGCAGCGAGGATCCGGGACATGGGGGTTTTGACCAAGAGACCCAGTACTTC. Supplemented by reference TRBV29-1 and TRBJ2-5, the full variable domain reads SAVISQKPSRDICQRGTSLTIQCQVDSQVTMMFWYRQQPGQSLTLIATANQGSEATYESGFVIDKFPISRPNLTFSTLTVSNMSPEDSSIYLCSEDPGHGGFDQETQYFGPGTRLLVL.

Regarding this clonotype: This could be a read error, since a much larger clone is one nucleotide away. The chain combines TRBV4-2 with TRBJ1-6; D remains ambiguous. Trimming pared 1 base from V and 10 bases from J, leaving 17 bases between. Germline V CDR1 and CDR2: LGHNA, YNFKEQ. The CDR3 is 16 amino acids. CDR3 protein: CASSQAWPALESPLHF. DNA for the CDR3: TGTGCCAGCAGCCAAGCCTGGCCCGCGTTGGAGTCACCCCTCCACTTT.

This clonotype was seen only a few times. The gene calls are TRBV25-1 and TRBJ2-5, with D unclear. This CDR3 comprises 13 residues. Germline V gene lookup returns CDR1 MGHDK and CDR2 SYGVNS. The ends were cut back, 1 base at V and 5 bases at J, with 8 bases in the middle. The CDR3 DNA reads as TGTGCCAGCAGTGAATCCTATACTGAGACCCAGTACTTC. It translates to CASSESYTETQYF.

The table lists this clonotype with many counts. The J gene is TRBJ2-5, the V gene TRBV5-1; D unresolved. From germline, CDR1 is SGHRS and CDR2 YFSETQ. V gave up 5 bases and J gave up 1 base, with 9 bases separating them. CDR3 length: 13 residues. CDR3 nucleotides: TGCGCCAGCAGTCTTTGGATCCAAGAGACCCAGTACTTC. As protein: CASSLWIQETQYF.

This clonotype turned up a few times. This chain joins TRBV4-3 and TRBJ2-1; 9 nucleotides match TRBD2. Trimming removed 2 bases from V and 4 bases from J; junction bases left unmatched: 6. This CDR3 is 16 amino acids long. Germline-derived CDR1 and CDR2 are LGHNA and YSLEER. CDR3 in amino acids: CASSQNSGGTYNEQFF. CDR3 nucleotide sequence: TGCGCCAGCAGCCAAAATAGCGGGGGAACATACAATGAGCAGTTCTTC.

A note on this clonotype: Given the absence of the conserved phenylalanine or tryptophan at the CDR3 end, a read error is likely. This chain joins TRBV5-1 and TRBJ2-3; D tentatively fits TRBD1 or TRBD2 (5 bases each). The CDR3 is 17 amino acids. V lost 0 bases and J lost 0, with 14 bases in between. Germline V gene data show CDR1 as SGHRS and CDR2 as YFSETQ. CDR3 loop: CASSLGGGGGSTDTQYS. Here the CDR3 DNA reads TGCGCCAGCAGCTTGGGCGGCGGTGGGGGAAGCACAGATACGCAGTATTCT.

This clonotype was recorded a few times. V is TRBV3-1 and J is TRBJ2-7, with D possibly TRBD1 on 5 matching bases. The CDR3 runs to 15 residues. Germline assignment: CDR1 LGHDT and CDR2 YNNKEL (reference sequence). V shed 0 bases and J shed 3 bases, with 12 bases lying between them. Here the CDR3 reads CASSQDPDRNYEQYF. DNA for the CDR3: TGTGCCAGCAGCCAAGACCCTGACAGAAACTACGAGCAGTACTTC.

Only a few counts were recorded for this clonotype. The chain is built from TRBV6-2 or TRBV6-3 and TRBJ1-1; D gene unclear. V gave up 6 bases and J gave up 3 bases, with 11 bases separating them. Germline CDR1 MNHEY, CDR2 SVGEGT. The CDR3 runs to 13 residues. The CDR3 DNA reads as TGTGCCAGCAGGCCCGGAGAGTACACTGAAGCTTTCTTT. Amino acid sequence: CASRPGEYTEAFF.

V usage is TRBV2 and J usage is TRBJ2-2; TRBD1 matches at 10 bases. J was trimmed by 3 bases and V by 11 bases; bases with no gene match: 6. Germline CDR1 SNHLY, CDR2 FYNNEI. The CDR3 covers 14 residues. CDR3 loop: CASWDRGDTGELFF. CDR3 DNA sequence: TGTGCCTCTTGGGACAGGGGAGACACCGGGGAGCTGTTTTTT. Together with reference TRBV2 and TRBJ2-2, the CDR3 gives the full variable domain: EPEVTQTPSHQVTQMGQEVILRCVPISNHLYFYWYRQILGQKVEFLVSFYNNEISEKSEIFDDQFSVERPDGSNFTLKIRSTKLEDSAMYFCASWDRGDTGELFFGEGSRLTVL.

The chain links TRBV6-6 to TRBJ1-5; TRBD1 might be the D (5 bases). CDR1 and CDR2 from the germline V gene are MNHNY and SVGAGI (reference sequence). This CDR3 is 16 amino acids long. With 2 bases removed from V and 3 bases from J, the gap between germline ends came to 14 bases. CDR3 in amino acids: CASSYPVGGDNQPQHF. The DNA for the CDR3 is TGTGCCAGCAGTTACCCCGTCGGGGGGGACAATCAGCCCCAGCATTTT.

This clonotype was observed a few times. This chain joins TRBV19 and TRBJ2-1; TRBD2 matches at 15 bases. CDR3 size: 15 residues. CDR1 is LNHDA and CDR2 is SQIVND in the germline V gene (reference sequence). V was clipped by 5 bases and J by 7 bases; unmatched bases: 3. CDR3 sequence: CASSVGLAGGNEQFF. CDR3 in DNA: TGTGCCAGTAGTGTCGGACTAGCGGGAGGGAATGAGCAGTTCTTC.

This chain uses TRBV28 with TRBJ2-1; no firm D call. The CDR3 totals 11 residues. Per germline, CDR1 MDHEN and CDR2 SYDVKM. Trimming stripped 6 bases from V and 9 bases from J, with 9 bases between. CDR3 nucleotide sequence: TGTGCCAGCAGCCAGCTAGGTGAGCAGTTCTTC. Amino acid sequence: CASSQLGEQFF.

This clonotype was counted ten times or more. One junction end disagrees with the germline gene, perhaps due to a read error. V usage is TRBV20-1 and J usage is TRBJ2-2; D ambiguous. The CDR3 sequence is 13 residues long. The germline V gene has CDR1 DFQATT and CDR2 SNEGSKA (reference sequence). The CDR3 bases are TGCAGTGCGAGAGTGCCTAACACCGGGGAGCTGTTTTTT. It codes for CSARVPNTGELFF.

At least ten counts were recorded for this clonotype. The chain couples TRBV30 to TRBJ1-3, with D unclear. V lost 4 bases and J 0 bases, leaving 10 bases between the germline ends. Per the germline V gene, CDR1 is GTSNPN and CDR2 is SVGIG (reference sequence). The CDR3 has 14 amino acids. The CDR3 region is CAWTRGDSGNTIYF. CDR3 DNA sequence: TGTGCCTGGACACGGGGTGACTCTGGAAACACCATATATTTT.

This clonotype was picked up many times. The chain uses TRBV7-9 and TRBJ1-1; D is ambiguous. V shed 5 bases and J shed 0 bases, with 10 bases lying between them. Germline V gene lookup returns CDR1 SEHNR and CDR2 FQNEAQ (reference sequence). The CDR3 runs 14 residues. CDR3 loop: CASSENGLNTEAFF. The CDR3 DNA is TGTGCCAGCAGCGAGAACGGTCTGAACACTGAAGCTTTCTTT.

V usage is TRBV7-2 and J usage is TRBJ2-3; 9 nucleotides align to TRBD2. This CDR3 is built from 16 residues. The J segment lost 0 bases and the V segment lost 8 bases, leaving 9 bases of the junction unmatched. Germline V gene lookup returns CDR1 SGHTA and CDR2 FQGNSA. DNA of the CDR3: TGTGCCAGCCGCCCATGGGCGGGAGGGAGCACAGATACGCAGTATTTT. Its translation: CASRPWAGGSTDTQYF.

V usage is TRBV6-1 and J usage is TRBJ2-7; 7 bases map to TRBD2. CDR1 is MNHNS, CDR2 SASEGT, per germline. V lost 0 bases to trimming and J lost 4 bases; unmatched junction nucleotides: 12. CDR3 length equals 17 residues. The CDR3 is CASSEALRWEGGYEQYF. CDR3 sequence (DNA): TGTGCCAGCAGTGAAGCGCTTCGGTGGGAGGGTGGGTACGAGCAGTACTTC.